Reported below is one T cell receptor (beta chain). No antigen is known for it. TCRdb re-called the 5' RACE reads through MiXCR, storing one row per CDR3 protein. There are about 430,000 distinct CDR3 sequences in the sample; around 17% occur only once, and under 25% lies in the top ten. The source of the sample is a study of T-cell memory formation after mild COVID-19. Study results and limitations: CD8+ contracting clones occupied EMRA, while CD4+ ones occupied mainly CM and EM. Specificity for SARS-CoV-2 was not confirmed among the second-wave clones peaking on day 37. Pre-infection memory contained some responding clones, which suggested that cross-reactive memory had joined.

This CDR3 is built from 16 residues. The V and J ends lost 4 bases and 7 bases, in that order; junction bases with no gene match: 5. Per germline, CDR1 MGHRA and CDR2 YSYEKL. The TCR sequence derives from a man aged 18 to 29 who had mild COVID-19 (a few samples of this study predate the infection). Cell type and time point are not known. Input material: PBMCs or a T cell subset sorted from them (not recorded which). The chain is built from TRBV4-1 and TRBJ2-1; 15 nucleotides match TRBD2. The CDR3 sequence is CASSLRTSGGANEQFF. The CDR3, as DNA: TGCGCCAGCAGCCTGCGGACTAGCGGGGGGGCGAATGAGCAGTTCTTC.